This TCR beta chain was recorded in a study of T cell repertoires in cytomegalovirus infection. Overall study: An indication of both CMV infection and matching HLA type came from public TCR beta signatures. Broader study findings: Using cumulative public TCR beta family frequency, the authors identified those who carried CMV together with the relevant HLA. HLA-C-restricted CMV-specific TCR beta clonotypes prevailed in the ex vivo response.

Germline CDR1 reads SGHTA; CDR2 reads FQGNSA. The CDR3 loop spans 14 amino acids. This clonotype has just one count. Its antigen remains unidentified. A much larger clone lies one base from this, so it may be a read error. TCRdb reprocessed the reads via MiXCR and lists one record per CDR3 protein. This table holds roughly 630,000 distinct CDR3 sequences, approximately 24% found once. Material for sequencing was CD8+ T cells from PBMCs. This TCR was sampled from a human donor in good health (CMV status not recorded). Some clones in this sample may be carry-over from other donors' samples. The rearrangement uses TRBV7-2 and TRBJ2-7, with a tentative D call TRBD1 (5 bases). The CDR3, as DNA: TGTGTCAGCAGCTTAGGGGCCTATTCCTACGAGCAGTACTTC. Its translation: CVSSLGAYSYEQYF. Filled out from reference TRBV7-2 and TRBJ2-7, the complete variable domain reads GAGVSQSPSNKVTEKGKDVELRCDPISGHTALYWYRQSLGQGLEFLIYFQGNSAPDKSGLPSDRFSAERTGGSVSTLTIQRTQQEDSAVYLCVSSLGAYSYEQYFGPGTRLTVT.